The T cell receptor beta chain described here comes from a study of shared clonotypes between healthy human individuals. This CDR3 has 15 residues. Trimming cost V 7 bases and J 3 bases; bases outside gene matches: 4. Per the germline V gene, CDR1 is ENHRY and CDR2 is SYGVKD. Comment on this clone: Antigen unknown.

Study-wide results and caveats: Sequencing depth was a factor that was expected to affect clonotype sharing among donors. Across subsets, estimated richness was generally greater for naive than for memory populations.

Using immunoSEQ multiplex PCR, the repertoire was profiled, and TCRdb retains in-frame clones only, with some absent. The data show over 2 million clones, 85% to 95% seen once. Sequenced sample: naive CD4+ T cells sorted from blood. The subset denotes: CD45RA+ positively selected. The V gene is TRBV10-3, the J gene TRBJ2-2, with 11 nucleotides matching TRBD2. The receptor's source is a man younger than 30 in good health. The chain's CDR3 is CAITGTSGHTGELFF. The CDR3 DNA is TGTGCCATCACGGGGACTAGCGGACACACCGGGGAGCTGTTTTTT.